Included here is one T cell receptor beta chain sequence, with context. Per the study methods: Nucleated cell counts were estimated from reference gene primer amplification. Some clones are missing from TCRdb's copy, which holds only in-frame ones; the method was immunoSEQ multiplex PCR. Clone size and V and J calls were adopted from that table, with D and trimming inferred from the DNA. The data show about 350,000 clones, 85% to 90% seen once. Germline V gene data show CDR1 as SGHAT and CDR2 as FQDESV (reference sequence). V lost 2 bases and J lost 8, with 15 bases in between. The CDR3 length is 14 residues. Seattle patients were enrolled while actively infected and followed longitudinally. These data come from a study of blood T cell repertoires in COVID-19. Across the study: The samples span acute and convalescent COVID-19 from the United States, Italy and Spain. PBMCs, B-cell-depleted T cells, or T cells provided the cDNA or gDNA that made up the material.

The specimen sequenced was peripheral blood. The chain is built from TRBV11-1 and TRBJ1-1; D is unclear. This clonotype was sampled from a woman in her forties or fifties with COVID-19, enrolled during active disease. In nucleotides, the CDR3 is TGTGCCAGCAGCTTAATGGAGGCAGCAGACGAAGCTTTCTTT. It codes for CASSLMEAADEAFF.